The T cell receptor beta chain described here comes from a study of shared clonotypes between healthy human individuals. CDR1 is SGDLS and CDR2 is YYNGEE in the germline V gene. The CDR3 has 16 residues. The junction had 13 bases not matched to a gene; V was cut back by 3 bases and J by 9 bases. Naive-designated CD8 cells lacked CD45RO, were positively enriched for CCR7, and omitted terminally differentiated effector memory CD45RA+ cells. Overall study results and limits: Depth of sequencing was expected to influence donor clonotype sharing.

Produced via immunoSEQ multiplex PCR; TCRdb's table is partial and in-frame only. The table lists some 740,000 clones, 90% to 95% of them singletons. In regard to this clone: What it recognizes is unknown.

Sequences were obtained from naive CD8+ T cells sorted from blood. The chain has TRBV9 and TRBJ2-2; 8 nucleotides match TRBD2. The source is a man younger than 45 in good health. The CDR3 loop reads CASSAGLEDLNRELFF. CDR3 nucleotides: TGTGCCAGCAGCGCGGGACTAGAAGACCTCAACCGGGAGCTGTTTTTT.